This T cell receptor (beta chain) was sequenced during a study of regulatory T cells in long-lasting Graves disease. Study findings and constraints: There were preferences for TRBV28, TRBJ1-2 and TRBJ2-5 in persistent disease.

Library construction for TCR beta used iRepertoire HTBI primers and Arm-PCR of CDR3 regions. TCRdb ran MiXCR on the multiplex PCR reads and lists one entry per CDR3 protein. The sample has 250,000 to 300,000 distinct CDR3 sequences, 15% to 20% seen once. Time point here: newly diagnosed GD, antithyroid drugs for less than 3 months. After RNA was extracted from PBMCs, the TCR library was made from it. The peripheral blood volume drawn was around 10 milliliters, and it was collected into EDTA tubes. In its sample, this clonotype was seen a few times. The antigen is not known. With 6 bases removed from V and 0 bases from J, the gap between germline ends came to 13 bases. The CDR3 has 15 residues. In germline, CDR1 is SGDLS, CDR2 YYNGEE. These same data were also listed under a study on T cells in Graves' hyperthyroidism and ophthalmopathy. From that study: An initial round of RT-PCR targeting the TCR CDR3 relied on the HTBI primer set. The model foresaw ophthalmopathy a median roughly 6.5 months prior to onset.

Source: peripheral blood mononuclear cells (PBMCs), taken at new diagnosis, from a patient treated with antithyroid drugs. The J gene is TRBJ1-3, the V gene TRBV9; a possible D gene is TRBD1 (5 bases). The receptor was derived from a woman aged 30 to 39 with Graves disease. Here the CDR3 DNA reads TGTGCCAGCACAATAGACAGCAACTCTGGAAACACCATATATTTT. This codes for CASTIDSNSGNTIYF. Complete variable domain (other parts from reference TRBV9 and TRBJ1-3): DSGVTQTPKHLITATGQRVTLRCSPRSGDLSVYWYQQSLDQGLQFLIQYYNGEERAKGNILERFSAQQFPDLHSELNLSSLELGDSALYFCASTIDSNSGNTIYFGEGSWLTVV.